The clone carrying this T cell receptor (beta chain) was found once. The antigen remains unidentified. V dropped 7 bases and J dropped 2; count of bases not matched to a gene: 15. CDR1 MNHEY and CDR2 SVGEGT come from the germline V gene. There are 18 residues in the CDR3. The entry originates in a study of post-analysis software for immune sequencing data. Each TCR beta cDNA library carried unique molecular identifiers. Researchers reported around 510,000 cDNA molecules coming from 1 to 10 million T cells. A single record per CDR3 protein comes from TCRdb applying MiXCR to the PCR reads. The sample lists roughly 540,000 distinct CDR3 sequences, about a third occurring once. Findings and caveats of the study: Several TRBV segments were more frequent in patients than controls; TRBV5-6, TRBV5-1 and TRBV20-1 belonged to this group.

The clonotype comes from a girl aged 2-17 years with multiple sclerosis. The sequenced sample was blood. The chain combines TRBV6-2 or TRBV6-3 with TRBJ2-1, with 9 nucleotides matching TRBD2. The CDR3 is CASTSMVGGGGAYNEQFF. The CDR3 bases are TGTGCCAGCACCTCCATGGTCGGGGGCGGGGGGGCCTACAATGAGCAGTTCTTC.